This T cell receptor (beta chain) came from a study of blood T cell repertoires in COVID-19. Study overall: Acute and convalescent COVID-19 samples came from the United States, Italy and Spain. The analysed material was cDNA or gDNA that came from T cells, B-cell-depleted T cells, or PBMCs.

Original analysis: Researchers report that nucleated cell counts were estimated from reference gene primer amplification. Sequencing was performed with immunoSEQ multiplex PCR; in TCRdb, only in-frame clones are kept and a portion is missing. Clonal size and the V and J genes are those of that table, whereas D and trimming came from the DNA. The sample holds 150,000 to 200,000 clones, roughly 82% seen once. The sample consisted of peripheral blood. This TCR derives from a woman aged 70-85 years with acute or convalescent COVID-19.

Here the CDR3 reads CASSSPRDRGLSTEAFF. The CDR3 nucleotides read TGTGCCAGCAGCTCACCCCGGGACAGGGGGTTGAGCACTGAAGCTTTCTTT. This chain uses TRBV9 with TRBJ1-1; TRBD1 matches 11 bases. V gave up 4 bases and J gave up 4 bases; unmatched junction bases: 12. CDR1 is SGDLS, CDR2 YYNGEE, per germline. The CDR3 runs to 17 residues. Using reference TRBV9 and TRBJ1-1 for the parts outside the CDR3, the full variable domain is DSGVTQTPKHLITATGQRVTLRCSPRSGDLSVYWYQQSLDQGLQFLIQYYNGEERAKGNILERFSAQQFPDLHSELNLSSLELGDSALYFCASSSPRDRGLSTEAFFGQGTRLTVV.